This T cell receptor beta chain was captured in a study of cytomegalovirus exposure and HLA in healthy donors. General observations from the study: Rarity characterized most TCR sequences, yet some public TCRs appeared in many donors.

The V gene lost 1 base and the J gene lost 2 bases, with 11 bases spanning the gap. Germline V gives CDR1 SEHNR, CDR2 FQNEAQ (reference sequence). The CDR3 totals 15 residues. Note on this clone: What it recognizes is unknown.

PCR involved 60 Vbeta and 13 Jbeta primers. In the original workflow: Later analysis identified roughly 84 million unique TCR beta chains, about 11 million shared. Profiled with immunoSEQ multiplex PCR; TCRdb holds only in-frame clones, not every one. Clone size and V and J calls were adopted from that table, with D and trimming inferred from the DNA. Of tens of thousands of clones listed, approximately 84% are singletons. Sequences were obtained from PBMCs. The V call is TRBV7-9, the J call TRBJ1-2; D gene uncertain. This receptor was obtained from a man in his fifties or sixties in good health and CMV-seronegative. This chain's CDR3 is CASSLGPGTNYGYTF. The CDR3, as DNA: TGTGCCAGCAGCTTAGGGCCGGGAACCAACTATGGCTACACCTTC.